This TCR beta chain was recorded in a study of T cell responses to AZD1222 COVID-19 vaccine. Study details: Second-dose schedules of about 4 or about 12 weeks were combined.

Note on this clone: Its matching antigen is unknown.

Here immunoSEQ multiplex PCR was the method, and the copy in TCRdb shows in-frame clones only, minus some. In the table there are approximately 84,000 clones, 85% to 90% of which are singletons. Trimming shortened V by 0 bases and J by 6 bases, and 12 bases separated the two germline ends. Per germline, CDR1 PRHDT and CDR2 FYEKMQ (reference sequence). The length of the CDR3 is 16 residues. Study-level points and caveats: The CD4 TCRs associated with vaccination extended across spike and predominated at 160-218 and 743-854.

The sequence was obtained from an adult in good health. Sequences were derived from peripheral blood, sampled on day 0 of AZD1222 vaccination. This chain connects TRBV13 to TRBJ1-6; D is undetermined. The CDR3 reads CASSLGPFALNSPLHF. CDR3 sequence (DNA): TGTGCCAGCAGCTTAGGACCCTTTGCTCTTAATTCACCCCTCCACTTT.